A single sample is the source of the 26 T cell receptor beta chains below, sequenced in a study of shared clonotypes between healthy human individuals. Sequencing used immunoSEQ multiplex PCR; TCRdb keeps in-frame clones, though not all of them. The sample comprises about 1.5 million clones, roughly 96% of which are singletons, and about 1% rests with the top ten. The sample consisted of naive CD4+ T cells sorted from blood. Indicated subset: CD45RA+ positively selected. These receptors came from a man aged 30 to 45 in good health.

This clone has just one count. The V call is TRBV5-4, the J call TRBJ2-6; D is unresolved. CDR3 length: 18 residues. Germline-derived CDR1 and CDR2 are SGHNT and YYREEE (reference sequence). The ends were cut back, 1 base at V and 0 bases at J, with 14 bases in the middle. CDR3 in amino acids: CASSLITVLLSGANVLTF. In DNA, the CDR3 is TGTGCCAGCAGCTTGATAACAGTCCTTCTCTCTGGGGCCAACGTCCTGACTTTC.

The rearrangement joins TRBV5-1 to TRBJ2-7; possibly TRBD1 for D (6 bases). Germline assignment: CDR1 SGHRS and CDR2 YFSETQ. The CDR3 loop spans 15 amino acids. V was cut by 6 bases and J by 1 base, with 17 bases left in between. In DNA, the CDR3 is TGCGCCAGCACCCAAGACGGGACAAGTTCCTACGAGCAGTACTTC. Encoded protein: CASTQDGTSSYEQYF.

The gene calls are TRBV10-2 and TRBJ2-3, with 15 bases matching TRBD2. The CDR3 is 20 residues long. V lost 6 bases and J lost 4; bases outside the gene matches: 17. The germline V gene encodes CDR1 WSHSY and CDR2 SAAADI. CDR3 DNA: TGCGCCAGCAGCAACTTTGGACTAGCGGGAGGGCCGGACATTCCAGATACGCAGTATTTT. This translates into CASSNFGLAGGPDIPDTQYF.

V is TRBV5-1 and J is TRBJ2-5, with TRBD1 identical over 9 bases. Germline CDR1 reads SGHRS; CDR2 reads YFSETQ. This CDR3 comprises 15 residues. Losses at the gene ends were 1 base for V and 4 bases for J; bases not matched to a gene: 5. CDR3 protein: CASSLRTGAIETQYF. CDR3 bases: TGCGCCAGCAGCTTGCGGACAGGGGCGATAGAGACCCAGTACTTC.

The chain joins TRBV9 to TRBJ1-1; a possible D gene is TRBD1 (5 bases). The CDR3 sequence is 15 residues long. From germline, CDR1 is SGDLS and CDR2 YYNGEE. Trimming removed 4 bases at V and 0 bases at J, with 13 bases between. Here the CDR3 reads CASSPLSGMNTEAFF. CDR3 in DNA: TGTGCCAGCAGCCCACTTTCAGGGATGAACACTGAAGCTTTCTTT.

The count of this clone is one. This rearrangement joins TRBV27 to TRBJ2-7; D is perhaps TRBD2 (7 bases). In germline, CDR1 is MNHEY, CDR2 SMNVEV (reference sequence). This CDR3 has 15 residues. V gave up 6 bases and J gave up 0 bases, with 15 bases separating them. CDR3 DNA sequence: TGTGCCAGCAGAAGGGGAGGGGGTAGCTCCTACGAGCAGTACTTC. Translated: CASRRGGGSSYEQYF.

This chain connects TRBV5-1 to TRBJ1-2; TRBD1 agrees at 8 bases. With V trimmed by 4 bases and J by 5 bases, 4 bases remained unmatched. The length of the CDR3 is 13 residues. The V gene's germline CDR1 is SGHRS and CDR2 YFSETQ. The CDR3: CASSVRQGYGYTF. In DNA, the CDR3 is TGCGCCAGCAGCGTACGACAGGGGTATGGCTACACCTTC.

The chain links TRBV28 to TRBJ2-5; D possibly corresponds to TRBD2 (6 bases). The V gene's germline CDR1 is MDHEN and CDR2 SYDVKM. This CDR3 contains 16 residues. Deletions cut 7 bases from V and 2 bases from J, with 20 bases between. The CDR3 DNA sequence: TGTGCCAGCACCCAGGTGGGGGGTGGGGGTCAAGAGACCCAGTACTTC. Amino acid sequence: CASTQVGGGGQETQYF.

Concerning this clone: Other nucleotide sequences in the sample specify the same CDR3. V usage is TRBV6-1 and J usage is TRBJ2-7; D ambiguous. Germline V gene lookup returns CDR1 MNHNS and CDR2 SASEGT. This CDR3 comprises 11 residues. Trimming shortened V by 3 bases and J by 2 bases, and 2 bases separated the two germline ends. The CDR3 nucleotides are TGTGCCAGCAGTGAGGCCTACGAGCAGTACTTC. This codes for CASSEAYEQYF.

This chain connects TRBV11-3 to TRBJ2-1; no firm D call. V was pared by 5 bases and J by 0 bases, with 11 bases between. This CDR3 spans 15 amino acids. Germline V CDR1 and CDR2: SGHNT, YENEEA. CDR3 amino acids: CASSGTGSSYNEQFF. CDR3 nucleotide sequence: TGTGCCAGCAGCGGTACCGGCAGCTCCTACAATGAGCAGTTCTTC.

The gene calls are TRBV11-2 and TRBJ2-7, with D tentatively TRBD1 (6 bases). The CDR3 runs 16 residues. CDR1 and CDR2 (germline): SGHAT, FQNNGV. The germline V and J ends were trimmed by 5 bases and 4 bases, with 21 bases remaining between them. The CDR3 nucleotides read TGTGCCAGCAGCCTATTAACAGGGACGGGTATTTACGAGCAGTACTTC. Protein product: CASSLLTGTGIYEQYF.

The chain recombines TRBV5-1 with TRBJ2-1, with TRBD2 identical over 8 bases. The CDR3 is made up of 14 amino acids. From germline, CDR1 is SGHRS and CDR2 YFSETQ. Trimming at V came to 1 base and at J to 9 bases, leaving 6 bases not matched to a gene. The CDR3 DNA sequence: TGCGCCAGCAGCTTGCCCGGGACTAGAGTTGAGCAGTTCTTC. Its translation is CASSLPGTRVEQFF. The full variable domain, in which reference TRBV5-1 and TRBJ2-1 provide the parts outside the CDR3, is KAGVTQTPRYLIKTRGQQVTLSCSPISGHRSVSWYQQTPGQGLQFLFEYFSETQRNKGNFPGRFSGRQFSNSRSEMNVSTLELGDSALYLCASSLPGTRVEQFFGPGTRLTVL.

The DNA for the CDR3 is TGTGCCAGCAGCTCGGGGGACAGGGGATTGGAAGAGACCCAGTACTTC. As protein: CASSSGDRGLEETQYF. V and J are TRBV11-1 and TRBJ2-5; the match to TRBD1 covers 10 bases. This CDR3 is built from 16 residues. Germline CDR1 and CDR2: SGHAT and FQDESV (reference sequence). With V trimmed by 4 bases and J by 3 bases, 8 bases remained unmatched.

The chain recombines TRBV28 with TRBJ1-5, with D possibly matching TRBD1 (6 bases). This CDR3 spans 15 amino acids. CDR1 and CDR2 (germline): MDHEN, SYDVKM. The germline V and J ends were trimmed by 4 bases and 5 bases, with 15 bases remaining between them. CDR3 sequence (DNA): TGTGCCAGCAGTTCCCCCGGGACACAATATCAGCCCCAGCATTTT. It yields the protein CASSSPGTQYQPQHF. The variable domain in full, completed from reference TRBV28 and TRBJ1-5, reads DVKVTQSSRYLVKRTGEKVFLECVQDMDHENMFWYRQDPGLGLRLIYFSYDVKMKEKGDIPEGYSVSREKKERFSLILESASTNQTSMYLCASSSPGTQYQPQHFGDGTRLSIL.

The gene calls are TRBV10-2 and TRBJ2-1; D is unresolved. V was trimmed by 2 bases and J by 7 bases, leaving 18 bases between them. Per germline, CDR1 WSHSY and CDR2 SAAADI. This CDR3 has 16 amino acids. For the CDR3, the DNA is TGCGCCAGCAGTGAGATCTACTCCCCGGTAAAGAATGAGCAGTTCTTC. Encoded protein: CASSEIYSPVKNEQFF.

This chain connects TRBV18 to TRBJ2-5; TRBD2 is a possible D gene (5 bases). The CDR3 is made up of 16 amino acids. Germline assignment: CDR1 KGHSH and CDR2 LQKENI. V lost 1 base and J lost 0, with 12 bases in between. The CDR3 sequence: CASSPLARTYQETQYF. CDR3 sequence (DNA): TGTGCCAGCTCACCACTAGCGAGAACCTACCAAGAGACCCAGTACTTC.

The rearrangement joins TRBV5-1 to TRBJ2-7; 9 nucleotides line up with TRBD2. This CDR3 has 15 amino acids. The junction had 12 bases not matched to a gene; V was cut back by 6 bases and J by 5 bases. Germline CDR1 and CDR2: SGHRS and YFSETQ. DNA for the CDR3: TGCGCCAGCAAAGACCGATTAGCGGGAGCTCACGAGCAGTACTTC. Its protein product is CASKDRLAGAHEQYF. Looking up the rest from reference TRBV5-1 and TRBJ2-7 gives the full variable domain: KAGVTQTPRYLIKTRGQQVTLSCSPISGHRSVSWYQQTPGQGLQFLFEYFSETQRNKGNFPGRFSGRQFSNSRSEMNVSTLELGDSALYLCASKDRLAGAHEQYFGPGTRLTVT.

V gene TRBV10-1 combines with J gene TRBJ2-5; D perhaps matches TRBD2 (6 bases). Trimming stripped 4 bases from V and 3 bases from J, with 15 bases between. The CDR3 sequence is 15 residues long. CDR1 and CDR2 (germline): WNHNN, SYGVQD (reference sequence). CDR3 protein: CASSAGRGIKETQYF. CDR3 nucleotides: TGCGCCAGCAGTGCGGGACGGGGGATCAAAGAGACCCAGTACTTC.

V gene TRBV15 combines with J gene TRBJ1-4, with 7 nucleotides matching TRBD1. CDR3 size: 17 residues. Germline CDR1 is LNHNV and CDR2 is YYDKDF (reference sequence). V was clipped by 2 bases and J by 4 bases; unmatched bases: 10. The CDR3 loop reads CATSRTTSGQYNEKLFF. The CDR3, as DNA: TGTGCCACCAGCAGAACCACCTCGGGACAGTATAATGAAAAACTGTTTTTT.

Concerning this clone: The same CDR3 also results from other DNA sequences found in this sample. The rearrangement links TRBV7-9 to TRBJ2-7; D might be TRBD2 (6 bases). Deletions cut 5 bases from V and 0 bases from J, with 11 bases between. The CDR3 is made up of 14 amino acids. Germline CDR1 is SEHNR and CDR2 is FQNEAQ (reference sequence). CDR3 loop: CASSLSGSSYEQYF. Written as DNA, the CDR3 is TGTGCCAGCAGCCTTAGCGGTAGCTCCTACGAGCAGTACTTC.

Turning to this clone: Other DNA sequences in this specimen translate into the identical CDR3. The V call is TRBV5-5, the J call TRBJ2-7, with D uncertain. The CDR3 runs to 11 residues. V lost 0 bases, J lost 7 bases, and 5 bases lay in between. The germline V gene encodes CDR1 SGHKS and CDR2 YYEKEE (reference sequence). The CDR3 loop is CASSLGPEQYF. The CDR3 region has the DNA TGTGCCAGCAGCTTGGGACCAGAGCAGTACTTC. Variable domain in full (rest from reference TRBV5-5 and TRBJ2-7): DAGVTQSPTHLIKTRGQQVTLRCSPISGHKSVSWYQQVLGQGPQFIFQYYEKEERGRGNFPDRFSARQFPNYSSELNVNALLLGDSALYLCASSLGPEQYFGPGTRLTVT.

Here the CDR3 DNA reads TGTGCCAGCAGCTCTCCCCTCGGGGTTATGATCTACGAGCAGTACTTC. Its protein is CASSSPLGVMIYEQYF. J is TRBJ2-7 and V is TRBV11-2, with D perhaps TRBD2 (5 bases). Germline V lookup: CDR1 SGHAT, CDR2 FQNNGV. The CDR3 is 16 amino acids. V lost 4 bases and J lost 3, with 19 bases in between.

This clone was detected only once. The CDR3: CASSLMPPPASEQFF. The CDR3 region has the DNA TGTGCCAGCAGCTTGATGCCACCGCCCGCCAGTGAGCAGTTCTTC. The chain joins TRBV5-4 to TRBJ2-1, with D unclear. Germline CDR1 reads SGHNT; CDR2 reads YYREEE (reference sequence). The CDR3 is made up of 15 amino acids. Trimming shortened V by 1 base and J by 9 bases, and 17 bases separated the two germline ends.

The chain carries TRBV5-4 and TRBJ2-7, with D hard to call. Between the trimmed V and J ends, which lost 5 bases and 3 bases, there was a span of 6 bases. The CDR3 is 11 residues long. Germline V CDR1 and CDR2: SGHNT, YYREEE (reference sequence). CDR3 DNA sequence: TGTGCCAGCAGTCAGGACTACGAGCAGTACTTC. Translated: CASSQDYEQYF.

The V call is TRBV11-2, the J call TRBJ2-5; tentatively, D is TRBD1 or TRBD2 (6 bases each). This CDR3 spans 15 amino acids. Germline loops: CDR1 SGHAT, CDR2 FQNNGV. The V end was cut by 0 bases, the J end by 5 bases, with 13 bases between. CDR3 sequence (DNA): TGTGCCAGCAGCTTAGAATCTAGGGGGAGGGAGACCCAGTACTTC. It yields the protein CASSLESRGRETQYF.

The rearrangement links TRBV7-9 to TRBJ1-4; D ambiguous. Per the germline V gene, CDR1 is SEHNR and CDR2 is FQNEAQ (reference sequence). The CDR3 is 14 amino acids. V lost 1 base and J 8 bases, leaving 11 bases between the germline ends. CDR3 nucleotide sequence: TGTGCCAGCAGCTTAGAACGGGTTTCGGAAAAACTGTTTTTT. Its protein product is CASSLERVSEKLFF.